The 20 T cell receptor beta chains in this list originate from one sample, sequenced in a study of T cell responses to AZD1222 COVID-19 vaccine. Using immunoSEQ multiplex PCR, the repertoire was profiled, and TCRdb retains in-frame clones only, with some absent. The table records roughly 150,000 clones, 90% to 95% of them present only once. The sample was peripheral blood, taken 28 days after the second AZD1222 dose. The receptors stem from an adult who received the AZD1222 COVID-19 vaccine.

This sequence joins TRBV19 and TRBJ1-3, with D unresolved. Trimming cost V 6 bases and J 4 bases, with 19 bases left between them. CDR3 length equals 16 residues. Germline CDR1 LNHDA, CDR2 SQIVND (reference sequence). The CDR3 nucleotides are TGTGCCAGTAGCCCGGAGATACTGGGTTCAGGAAACACCATATATTTT. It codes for CASSPEILGSGNTIYF. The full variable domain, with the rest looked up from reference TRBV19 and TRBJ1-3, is DGGITQSPKYLFRKEGQNVTLSCEQNLNHDAMYWYRQDPGQGLRLIYYSQIVNDFQKGDIAEGYSVSREKKESFPLTVTSAQKNPTAFYLCASSPEILGSGNTIYFGEGSWLTVV.

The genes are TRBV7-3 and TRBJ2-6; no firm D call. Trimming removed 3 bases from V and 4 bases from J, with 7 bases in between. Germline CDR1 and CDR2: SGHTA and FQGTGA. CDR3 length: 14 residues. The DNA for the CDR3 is TGTGCCAGCAGCTTGAGTGGCGGGGCCAACGTCCTGACTTTC. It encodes CASSLSGGANVLTF.

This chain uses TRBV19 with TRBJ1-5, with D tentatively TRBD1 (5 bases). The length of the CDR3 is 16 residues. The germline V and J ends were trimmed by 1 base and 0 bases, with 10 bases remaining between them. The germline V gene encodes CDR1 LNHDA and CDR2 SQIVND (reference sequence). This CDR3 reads CASSIGGIYSNQPQHF. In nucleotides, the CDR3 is TGTGCCAGTAGTATAGGGGGCATATATAGCAATCAGCCCCAGCATTTT.

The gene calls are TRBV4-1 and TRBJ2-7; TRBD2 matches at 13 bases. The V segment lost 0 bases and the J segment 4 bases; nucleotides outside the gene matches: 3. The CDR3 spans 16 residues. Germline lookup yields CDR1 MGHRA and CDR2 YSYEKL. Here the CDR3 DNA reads TGCGCCAGCAGCCAAGACAAGGGACTAGCGGGATACGAGCAGTACTTC. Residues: CASSQDKGLAGYEQYF.

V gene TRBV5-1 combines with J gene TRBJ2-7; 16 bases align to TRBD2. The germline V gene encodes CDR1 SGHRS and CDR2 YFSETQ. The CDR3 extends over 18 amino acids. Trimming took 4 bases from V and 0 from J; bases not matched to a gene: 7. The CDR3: CASSRGTSGGVFSYEQYF. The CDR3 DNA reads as TGCGCCAGCAGCCGCGGGACTAGCGGGGGGGTCTTCTCCTACGAGCAGTACTTC.

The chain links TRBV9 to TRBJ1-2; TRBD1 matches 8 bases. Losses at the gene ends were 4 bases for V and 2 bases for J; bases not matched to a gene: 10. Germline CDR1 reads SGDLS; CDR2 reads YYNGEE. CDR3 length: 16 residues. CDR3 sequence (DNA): TGTGCCAGCAGCCCCGAAGGACAGGGATCCAACTATGGCTACACCTTC. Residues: CASSPEGQGSNYGYTF.

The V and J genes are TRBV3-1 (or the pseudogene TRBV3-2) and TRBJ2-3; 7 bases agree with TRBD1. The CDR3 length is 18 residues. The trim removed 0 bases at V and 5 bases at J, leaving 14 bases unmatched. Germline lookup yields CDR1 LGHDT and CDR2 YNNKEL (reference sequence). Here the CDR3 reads CASSQDWQGEGFGDTQYF. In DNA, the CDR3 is TGTGCCAGCAGCCAAGATTGGCAGGGGGAAGGGTTCGGAGATACGCAGTATTTT.

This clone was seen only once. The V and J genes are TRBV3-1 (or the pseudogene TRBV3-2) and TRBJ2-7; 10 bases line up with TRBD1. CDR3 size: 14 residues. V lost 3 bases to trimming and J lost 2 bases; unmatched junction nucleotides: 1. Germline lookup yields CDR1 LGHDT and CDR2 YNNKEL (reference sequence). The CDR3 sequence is CASSQTGGPYEQYF. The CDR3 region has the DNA TGTGCCAGCAGCCAGACAGGGGGCCCCTACGAGCAGTACTTC.

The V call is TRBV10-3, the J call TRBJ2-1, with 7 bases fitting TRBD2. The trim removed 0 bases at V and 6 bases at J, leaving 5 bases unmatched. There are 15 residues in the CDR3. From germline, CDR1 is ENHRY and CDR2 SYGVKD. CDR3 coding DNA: TGTGCCATCAGTGAGTCGGGGGGGGACTTCAATGAGCAGTTCTTC. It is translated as CAISESGGDFNEQFF.

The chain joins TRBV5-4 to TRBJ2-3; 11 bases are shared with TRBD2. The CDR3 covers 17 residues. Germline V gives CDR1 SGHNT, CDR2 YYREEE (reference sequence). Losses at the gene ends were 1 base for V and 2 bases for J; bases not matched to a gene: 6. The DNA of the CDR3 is TGTGCCAGCAGCTTGCCTAGCGGGGGGCCCCCCACAGATACGCAGTATTTT. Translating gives CASSLPSGGPPTDTQYF.

This CDR3 reads CASSGLGTLNTEAFF. The CDR3 nucleotides are TGTGCCAGCAGTGGTTTAGGGACTTTGAACACTGAAGCTTTCTTT. The chain has TRBV2 and TRBJ1-1; tentative D call: TRBD1 (5 bases). The germline V and J ends were trimmed by 4 bases and 0 bases, with 12 bases remaining between them. Per germline, CDR1 SNHLY and CDR2 FYNNEI. The CDR3 has 15 residues.

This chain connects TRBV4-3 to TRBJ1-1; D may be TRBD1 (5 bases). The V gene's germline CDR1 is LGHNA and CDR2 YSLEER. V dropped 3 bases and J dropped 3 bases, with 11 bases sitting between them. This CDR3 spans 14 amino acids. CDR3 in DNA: TGCGCCAGCAGCCACCAATGGGGGGACACTGAAGCTTTCTTT. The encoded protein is CASSHQWGDTEAFF.

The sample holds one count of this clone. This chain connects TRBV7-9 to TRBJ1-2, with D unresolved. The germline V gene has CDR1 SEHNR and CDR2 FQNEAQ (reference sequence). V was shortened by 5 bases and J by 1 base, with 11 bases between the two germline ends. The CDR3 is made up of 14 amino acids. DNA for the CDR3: TGTGCCAGCAGCCCGCCGGCCTTTAACTATGGCTACACCTTC. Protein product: CASSPPAFNYGYTF.

Here the CDR3 reads CASSPNRLVAGYGYTF. The CDR3 region has the DNA TGTGCCAGCAGCCCCAACCGTCTTGTGGCAGGCTATGGCTACACCTTC. The V gene is TRBV7-2, the J gene TRBJ1-2; D unclear. Germline V CDR1 and CDR2: SGHTA, FQGNSA. V was pared by 5 bases and J by 4 bases, with 20 bases between. The CDR3 covers 16 residues.

In DNA form, the CDR3 reads TGTGCCAGCAGCTTAGCGGGGAACAATTATCAGCCCCAGCATTTT. This translates into CASSLAGNNYQPQHF. This chain links TRBV7-2 with TRBJ1-5; no clear D gene. Trimming removed 0 bases from V and 5 bases from J, with 11 bases in between. The CDR3 has 15 amino acids. The V gene's germline CDR1 is SGHTA and CDR2 FQGNSA. The full variable domain, rest sourced from reference TRBV7-2 and TRBJ1-5, is GAGVSQSPSNKVTEKGKDVELRCDPISGHTALYWYRQSLGQGLEFLIYFQGNSAPDKSGLPSDRFSAERTGGSVSTLTIQRTQQEDSAVYLCASSLAGNNYQPQHFGDGTRLSIL.

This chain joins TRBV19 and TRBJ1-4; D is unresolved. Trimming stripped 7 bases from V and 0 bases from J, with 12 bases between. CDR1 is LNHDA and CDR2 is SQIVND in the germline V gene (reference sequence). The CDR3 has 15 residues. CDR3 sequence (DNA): TGTGCCAGTAAGTTGGGCGAGGCAACTAATGAAAAACTGTTTTTT. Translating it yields CASKLGEATNEKLFF.

Here the CDR3 reads CASSRGYNSPLHF. CDR3 sequence (DNA): TGTGCCAGTAGTAGAGGTTATAATTCACCCCTCCACTTT. V is TRBV19 and J is TRBJ1-6; D is unclear. Germline CDR1 LNHDA, CDR2 SQIVND (reference sequence). The CDR3 consists of 13 residues. V was clipped by 4 bases and J by 4 bases, with 5 bases between them.

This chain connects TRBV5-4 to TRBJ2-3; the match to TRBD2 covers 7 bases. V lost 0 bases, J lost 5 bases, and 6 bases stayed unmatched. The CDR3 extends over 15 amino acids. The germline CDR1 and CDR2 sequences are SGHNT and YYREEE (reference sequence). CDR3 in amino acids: CASSLGGGEGDTQYF. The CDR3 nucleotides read TGTGCCAGCAGCTTGGGCGGGGGAGAGGGAGATACGCAGTATTTT.

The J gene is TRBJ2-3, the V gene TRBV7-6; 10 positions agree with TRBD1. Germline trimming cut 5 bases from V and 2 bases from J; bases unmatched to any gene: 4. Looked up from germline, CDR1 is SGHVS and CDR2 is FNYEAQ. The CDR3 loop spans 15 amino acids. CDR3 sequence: CASSPGTGVTDTQYF. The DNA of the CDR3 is TGTGCCAGCAGCCCTGGGACAGGGGTCACAGATACGCAGTATTTT.

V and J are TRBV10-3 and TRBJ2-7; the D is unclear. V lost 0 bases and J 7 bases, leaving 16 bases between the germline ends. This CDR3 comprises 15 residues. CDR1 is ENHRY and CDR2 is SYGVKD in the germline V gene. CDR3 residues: CAISESNPHELEQYF. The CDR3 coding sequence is TGTGCCATCAGTGAGTCTAATCCCCATGAGCTGGAGCAGTACTTC.